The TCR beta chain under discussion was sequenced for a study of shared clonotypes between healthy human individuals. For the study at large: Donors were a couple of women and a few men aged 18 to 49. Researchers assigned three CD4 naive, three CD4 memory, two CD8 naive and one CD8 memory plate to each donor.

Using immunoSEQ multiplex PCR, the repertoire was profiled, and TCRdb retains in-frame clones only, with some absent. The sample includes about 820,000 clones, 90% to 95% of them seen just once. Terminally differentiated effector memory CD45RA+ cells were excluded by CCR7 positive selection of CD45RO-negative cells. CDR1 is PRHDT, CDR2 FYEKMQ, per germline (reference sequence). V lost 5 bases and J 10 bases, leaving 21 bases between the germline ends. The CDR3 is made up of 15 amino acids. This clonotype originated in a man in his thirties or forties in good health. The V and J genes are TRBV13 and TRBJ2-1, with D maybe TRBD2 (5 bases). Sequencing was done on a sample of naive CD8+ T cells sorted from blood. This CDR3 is CASSGPGSPRGEQFF. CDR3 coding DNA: TGTGCCAGCAGCGGGCCGGGGTCCCCCCGAGGGGAGCAGTTCTTC.